Listed below are T cell receptor beta chains from one sample, sequenced in a study of blood T cells in healthy people across ages. One entry per CDR3 protein, called by TCRdb with MiXCR from the 5' RACE reads. Among about 1.1 million distinct CDR3 sequences, more than 30% were seen once, and the ten largest hold 10% to 15%. Sequenced input: blood. The receptor set was obtained from a man in his late teens or twenties in good health. CDR3s include the opening cysteine and the closing phenylalanine or tryptophan. Fields, in order: J gene, clone size, V gene, CDR3 length, CDR3 protein. Size is stated for part of the rows, as once, few or many counts, or as a class when the clone is expanded.

j_gene: TRBJ2-1; abundance: -; v_gene: TRBV2; len: 12; CDR3aa: CASSEEGGQKFF
j_gene: TRBJ1-2; abundance: few; v_gene: TRBV6-5; len: 16; CDR3aa: CASSYSTSGTSYGYTF
j_gene: TRBJ2-3; abundance: many; v_gene: TRBV4-2; len: 17; CDR3aa: CASSQGGGGSSTDTQYF
j_gene: TRBJ1-4; abundance: -; v_gene: TRBV6-6; len: 14; CDR3aa: CASRWDMLNEKLFF
j_gene: TRBJ1-2; abundance: few; v_gene: TRBV20-1; len: 15; CDR3aa: CSAEDRGLRHDGYTF
j_gene: TRBJ1-5; abundance: -; v_gene: TRBV5-5; len: 16; CDR3aa: CASSLRPQGSNQPQHF
j_gene: TRBJ2-3; abundance: -; v_gene: TRBV10-3; len: 15; CDR3aa: CAISDFSGVADTQYF
j_gene: TRBJ1-1; abundance: -; v_gene: TRBV6-2/TRBV6-3; len: 14; CDR3aa: CASSRRQGSVEAFF
j_gene: TRBJ1-1; abundance: few; v_gene: TRBV12-3/TRBV12-4; len: 16; CDR3aa: CASSFSRGPSGTEAFF
j_gene: TRBJ2-2; abundance: -; v_gene: TRBV2; len: 14; CDR3aa: CASKRLAGTGELFF
j_gene: TRBJ1-1; abundance: -; v_gene: TRBV12-3/TRBV12-4; len: 14; CDR3aa: CASSIYLQGTEAFF
j_gene: TRBJ2-1; abundance: few; v_gene: TRBV6-6; len: 12; CDR3aa: CASTNNRNEQFF
j_gene: TRBJ1-4; abundance: few; v_gene: TRBV21-1; len: 17; CDR3aa: CASSKGGLRPTNEKLFF
j_gene: TRBJ2-1; abundance: few; v_gene: TRBV6-5; len: 12; CDR3aa: CASSKSQVQQFF
j_gene: TRBJ1-1; abundance: -; v_gene: TRBV9; len: 15; CDR3aa: CASSPQGQGVSEAFF
j_gene: TRBJ2-1; abundance: -; v_gene: TRBV9; len: 15; CDR3aa: CASSAGSGQSHEQFF
j_gene: TRBJ1-5; abundance: -; v_gene: TRBV7-9; len: 16; CDR3aa: CASSLGAPGSNQPQHF
j_gene: TRBJ1-5; abundance: -; v_gene: TRBV5-1; len: 14; CDR3aa: CASSFGPNNQPQHF
j_gene: TRBJ1-1; abundance: few; v_gene: TRBV20-1; len: 10; CDR3aa: CSAPGVGAFF
j_gene: TRBJ1-2; abundance: few; v_gene: TRBV10-3; len: 13; CDR3aa: CATGTGGDYGYTF
j_gene: TRBJ1-1; abundance: few; v_gene: TRBV7-8; len: 15; CDR3aa: CASSLEVSMNTEAFF
j_gene: TRBJ1-5; abundance: -; v_gene: TRBV20-1; len: 17; CDR3aa: CSASYGAQGYSNQPQHF
j_gene: TRBJ1-5; abundance: -; v_gene: TRBV7-2; len: 15; CDR3aa: CASSTDRESNQPQHF
j_gene: TRBJ1-6; abundance: -; v_gene: TRBV20-1; len: 16; CDR3aa: CSASLNPGVRYSPLHF
j_gene: TRBJ1-6; abundance: -; v_gene: TRBV6-5; len: 16; CDR3aa: CASSYYGRGTNSPLHF
j_gene: TRBJ1-2; abundance: few; v_gene: TRBV30; len: 10; CDR3aa: CAWRGDGYTF
j_gene: TRBJ2-2; abundance: -; v_gene: TRBV9; len: 14; CDR3aa: CASKRMGDDGELFF
j_gene: TRBJ1-1; abundance: -; v_gene: TRBV6-2/TRBV6-3; len: 18; CDR3aa: CASRQPPGVPYLNTEAFF
j_gene: TRBJ2-3; abundance: few; v_gene: TRBV7-2; len: 16; CDR3aa: CASSLVHSGTTDTQYF
j_gene: TRBJ1-2; abundance: -; v_gene: TRBV3-1; len: 14; CDR3aa: CASSPLRRNYGYTF
j_gene: TRBJ1-2; abundance: -; v_gene: TRBV4-3; len: 14; CDR3aa: CASSQSTGGRGYTF
j_gene: TRBJ1-4; abundance: -; v_gene: TRBV13; len: 16; CDR3aa: CASSLAQGGTDEKLFF
j_gene: TRBJ2-3; abundance: -; v_gene: TRBV4-2; len: 15; CDR3aa: CASSQEGTITDTQYF
j_gene: TRBJ2-3; abundance: -; v_gene: TRBV29-1; len: 14; CDR3aa: CGVPGSGVSDTQYF
j_gene: TRBJ2-3; abundance: -; v_gene: TRBV6-2/TRBV6-3; len: 14; CDR3aa: CASSSRQTRDTQYF
j_gene: TRBJ1-1; abundance: few; v_gene: TRBV7-3; len: 15; CDR3aa: CASSQSGGGNTEAFF
j_gene: TRBJ2-3; abundance: -; v_gene: TRBV6-2/TRBV6-3; len: 16; CDR3aa: CAGSYSLGSSTDTQYF
j_gene: TRBJ1-2; abundance: few; v_gene: TRBV20-1; len: 15; CDR3aa: CSAEGGQGRSNGYTF
j_gene: TRBJ1-1; abundance: -; v_gene: TRBV5-1; len: 13; CDR3aa: CASSLARVDEAFF
j_gene: TRBJ1-1; abundance: -; v_gene: TRBV7-2; len: 16; CDR3aa: CASSLNAGVTNTEAFF